This TCR beta chain was sequenced for a study of cytomegalovirus exposure and HLA in healthy donors. General study results and limits: Further analysis, carried out later, found HLA-associated TCR beta chains more clonally expanded than equally common other chains. Generally TCR sequences proved uncommon, though certain public TCRs appeared in numerous donors.

With regard to this clone: Its antigen is not known.

The ends lost 5 bases at V and 4 bases at J; junction bases unmatched: 12. This CDR3 spans 18 amino acids. The germline V gene has CDR1 SGHNT and CDR2 YENEEA. Researchers ran the PCR with 60 Vbeta and 13 Jbeta primers. The repertoire was sequenced with immunoSEQ multiplex PCR; TCRdb's copy has only in-frame clones and lacks some. The sample lists approximately 77,000 clones; roughly four fifths were seen once. The chain uses TRBV11-3 and TRBJ2-5, with 14 bases lining up with TRBD2. Source material: PBMCs. The clonotype was recovered from a man aged 35 to 55 in good health and CMV-seronegative. This CDR3 is CASSLGRLAGGPGETQYF. The CDR3 coding sequence is TGTGCCAGCAGCCTGGGGCGACTAGCGGGAGGGCCAGGAGAGACCCAGTACTTC.